The clone carrying this TCR beta chain has a single count. Its antigen remains unknown. Sequenced by immunoSEQ multiplex PCR; TCRdb stores in-frame clones only, minus some. The sample holds around 350,000 clones, about 91% seen once. This entry comes from a study of Ad26.COV2.S vaccination and SARS-CoV-2 variants. Whole-study findings and limits: Vaccine recipients and placebo recipients showed similar non-spike TCR breadth. Possibly, TCR breadth and depth analyses underestimated total T cell responses.

From germline, CDR1 is LNHDA and CDR2 SQIVND (reference sequence). Losses at the gene ends were 5 bases for V and 7 bases for J; bases not matched to a gene: 7. The CDR3 totals 14 residues. The sequence derives from a human donor who had recovered from COVID-19. The specimen comprised peripheral blood, sampled after recovery from COVID-19. This chain joins TRBV19 and TRBJ1-5; 8 bases fit TRBD1. The CDR3 sequence: CASSPRQGLQPQHF. CDR3 coding DNA: TGTGCCAGTAGTCCACGACAGGGGCTCCAGCCCCAGCATTTT.